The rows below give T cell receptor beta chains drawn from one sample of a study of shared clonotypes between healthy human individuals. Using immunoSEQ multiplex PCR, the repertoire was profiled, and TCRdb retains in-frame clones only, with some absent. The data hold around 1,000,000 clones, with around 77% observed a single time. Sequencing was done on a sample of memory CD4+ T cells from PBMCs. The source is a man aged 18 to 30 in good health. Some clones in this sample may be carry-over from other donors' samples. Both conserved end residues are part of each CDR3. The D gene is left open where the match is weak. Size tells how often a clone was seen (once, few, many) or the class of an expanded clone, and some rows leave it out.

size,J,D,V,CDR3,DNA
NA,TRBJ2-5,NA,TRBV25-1,CASSEGRVETQYF,TGTGCCAGCAGTGAGGGCAGGGTAGAGACCCAGTACTTC
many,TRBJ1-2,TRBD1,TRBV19,CASSIVGQVYGYTF,TGTGCCAGTAGTATAGTTGGACAGGTCTATGGCTACACCTTC
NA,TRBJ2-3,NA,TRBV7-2,CASSPHPAGTDTQYF,TGTGCCAGCAGCCCTCACCCAGCGGGCACAGATACGCAGTATTTT
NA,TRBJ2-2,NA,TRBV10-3,CAIGGSGNTGELFF,TGTGCCATTGGAGGGAGTGGGAACACCGGGGAGCTGTTTTTT
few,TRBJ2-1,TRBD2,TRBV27,CASSSRLAGVNEQFF,TGTGCCAGCAGTTCGAGACTAGCGGGAGTCAATGAGCAGTTCTTC
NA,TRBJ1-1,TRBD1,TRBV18,CASSPKDRAMNTEAFF,TGTGCCAGCTCACCGAAGGACAGGGCGATGAACACTGAAGCTTTCTTT
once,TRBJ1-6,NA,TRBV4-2,CASSQRTVSSYNSPLHF,TGTGCCAGCAGCCAGAGGACTGTGAGCTCCTATAATTCACCCCTCCACTTT
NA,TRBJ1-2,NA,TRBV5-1,CASSTGNYGYTF,TGCGCCAGCAGCACCGGTAACTATGGCTACACCTTC
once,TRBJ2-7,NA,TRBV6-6,CASSRIKLEEQYF,TGTGCCAGCAGCCGAATAAAGTTAGAAGAGCAGTACTTC
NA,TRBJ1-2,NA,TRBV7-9,CASSLASQLEGYTF,TGTGCCAGCAGCTTAGCGAGTCAGCTCGAGGGCTACACCTTC
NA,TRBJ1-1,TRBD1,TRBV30,CAWSGIPGTGDVRDTEAFF,TGTGCCTGGAGTGGGATACCCGGGACAGGGGATGTGAGGGACACTGAAGCTTTCTTT
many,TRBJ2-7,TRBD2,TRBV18,CASSLGLANEQYF,TGTGCCAGCTCTCTCGGACTAGCGAACGAGCAGTACTTC
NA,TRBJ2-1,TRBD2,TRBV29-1,CSAGGLAYEQFF,TGCAGCGCGGGGGGACTAGCGTATGAGCAGTTCTTC
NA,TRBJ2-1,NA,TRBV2,CASRAGAYNEQFF,TGTGCCAGCAGGGCAGGGGCCTACAATGAGCAGTTCTTC
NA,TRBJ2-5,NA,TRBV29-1,CSVRTAPWEQYF,TGCAGCGTTCGTACCGCCCCCTGGGAGCAGTACTTC
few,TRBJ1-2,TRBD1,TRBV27,CASRRTGSNYGYTF,TGTGCCAGCAGAAGGACAGGATCTAACTATGGCTACACCTTC
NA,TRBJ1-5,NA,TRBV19,CASSVGGGLNQPQHF,TGTGCCAGTAGCGTCGGGGGGGGACTCAATCAGCCCCAGCATTTT
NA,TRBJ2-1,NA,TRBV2,CASSPLTQWDEQFF,TGTGCCAGCAGTCCCCTGACCCAGTGGGATGAGCAGTTCTTC
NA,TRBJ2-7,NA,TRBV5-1,CASRGVTYEQYF,TGCGCCAGCAGGGGAGTAACCTACGAGCAGTACTTC
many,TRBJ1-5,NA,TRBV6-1,CASSEAEGLQGNQPQHF,TGTGCCAGCAGTGAAGCCGAGGGGCTACAGGGCAATCAGCCCCAGCATTTT
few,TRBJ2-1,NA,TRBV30,CAWSPHRYNEQFF,TGTGCCTGGAGTCCTCACAGGTACAATGAGCAGTTCTTC
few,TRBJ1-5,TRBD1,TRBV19,CASKTGINQPQHF,TGTGCCAGCAAGACAGGGATTAATCAGCCCCAGCATTTT
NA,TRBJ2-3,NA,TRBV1,CTSSQEWDRGIDTQYF,TGCACCAGCAGCCAAGAATGGGACAGGGGAATAGATACGCAGTATTTT
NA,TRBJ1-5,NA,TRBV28,CATYQGNQPQHF,TGTGCCACCTATCAAGGCAATCAGCCCCAGCATTTT
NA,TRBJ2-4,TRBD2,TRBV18,CASSPFPSGRAGHRAKNIQYF,TGTGCCAGCTCACCGTTCCCGAGCGGGAGGGCGGGCCATCGAGCCAAAAACATTCAGTACTTC
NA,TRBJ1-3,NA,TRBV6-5,CASRRLGGNTIYF,TGTGCCAGCAGGCGGCTTGGAGGAAACACCATATATTTT
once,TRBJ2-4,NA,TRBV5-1,CASSLGAGLDIQYF,TGCGCCAGCAGCTTGGGAGCGGGCTTAGACATTCAGTACTTC
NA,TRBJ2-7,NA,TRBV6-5,CASSYSMGVSYEQYF,TGTGCCAGCAGTTACTCGATGGGCGTCTCCTACGAGCAGTACTTC
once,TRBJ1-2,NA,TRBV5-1,CASSITGREYGYTF,TGCGCCAGCAGCATTACAGGGCGAGAATATGGCTACACCTTC
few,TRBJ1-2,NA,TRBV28,CASSSLPGYTF,TGTGCCAGCAGTTCTCTCCCGGGCTACACCTTC
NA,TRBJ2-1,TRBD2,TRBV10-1,CASSLAGIYNEQFF,TGCGCCAGCAGTTTAGCGGGGATCTACAATGAGCAGTTCTTC
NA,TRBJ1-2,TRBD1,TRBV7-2,CASSLVGGQKNYGYTF,TGTGCCAGCAGCTTAGTAGGGGGACAGAAAAACTATGGCTACACCTTC
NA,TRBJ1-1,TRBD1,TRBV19,CASSRTGGRTEAFF,TGTGCCAGTAGTAGAACAGGGGGACGTACTGAAGCTTTCTTT
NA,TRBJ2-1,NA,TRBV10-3,CATHRDLYNEQFF,TGTGCCACCCATAGAGACCTCTACAATGAGCAGTTCTTC
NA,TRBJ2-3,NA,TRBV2,CASSAYTDTQYF,TGTGCCAGCAGCGCTTACACAGATACGCAGTATTTT
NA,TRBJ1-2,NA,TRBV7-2,CASSLGQGIEYGYTF,TGTGCCAGCAGCTTAGGGCAGGGAATAGAGTATGGCTACACCTTC
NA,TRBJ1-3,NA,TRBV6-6,CASSFFERNTIYF,TGTGCCAGCAGTTTTTTTGAGCGAAACACCATATATTTT
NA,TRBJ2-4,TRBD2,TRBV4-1,CASSPTSGSLAKNIQYF,TGCGCCAGCAGCCCGACTAGCGGGTCCCTAGCCAAAAACATTCAGTACTTC
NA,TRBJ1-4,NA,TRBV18,CASSFNTALATNEKLFF,TGTGCCAGCTCCTTCAACACCGCACTAGCAACTAATGAAAAACTGTTTTTT
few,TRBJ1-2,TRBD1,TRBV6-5,CASSRGGQGNGYTF,TGTGCCAGCAGTCGGGGGGGACAGGGGAATGGCTACACCTTC
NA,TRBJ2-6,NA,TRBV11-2,CASSLEVRVAGANVLTF,TGTGCCAGCAGCTTAGAAGTAAGGGTGGCTGGGGCCAACGTCCTGACTTTC
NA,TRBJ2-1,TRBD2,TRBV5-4,CASSLEGLVGHEQFF,TGTGCCAGCAGCTTGGAGGGACTAGTGGGACATGAGCAGTTCTTC
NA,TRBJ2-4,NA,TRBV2,CASSGESDIQYF,TGTGCCAGCAGTGGCGAGAGCGACATTCAGTACTTC
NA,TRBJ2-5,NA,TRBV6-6,CASSRQEGPNTRYF,TGTGCCAGCAGTCGACAAGAGGGACCCAATACACGGTACTTC
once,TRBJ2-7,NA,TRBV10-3,CAISPGDVRGEQYF,TGTGCCATCAGCCCAGGGGACGTTCGAGGCGAGCAGTACTTC
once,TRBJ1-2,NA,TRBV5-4,CASSRADYGYTF,TGTGCCAGCAGCCGTGCTGACTATGGCTACACCTTC
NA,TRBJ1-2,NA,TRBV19,CASISPRGGADYGYTF,TGTGCCAGTATTTCCCCCCGGGGAGGGGCAGACTATGGCTACACCTTC